One sample yielded the 8 T cell receptor beta chains listed below, sequenced in a study of shared T cell receptors in the human thymus. Only in-frame clones appear in the TCRdb table, and some are missing; sequencing was by immunoSEQ multiplex PCR. This table holds approximately 760,000 clones, roughly 85% found once. The sample was also linked to a second study, of human thymus T cells.

Sequencing was done on a sample of thymocytes. These TCRs come from a girl less than two years old with a congenital heart defect.

As DNA, the CDR3 is TGTGCCAGCAGCTTAGGACAGGGACCAGAGACCCAGTACTTC. Its translation is CASSLGQGPETQYF. The rearrangement joins TRBV7-7 to TRBJ2-5; 7 positions agree with TRBD1. V lost 1 base and J lost 4; bases outside the gene matches: 3. The CDR3 is 14 residues long. Germline assignment: CDR1 SSHAT and CDR2 FNYEAQ (reference sequence). Full variable domain (rest looked up from reference TRBV7-7 and TRBJ2-5): GAGVSQSPRYKVTKRGQDVTLRCDPISSHATLYWYQQALGQGPEFLTYFNYEAQPDKSGLPSDRFSAERPEGSISTLTIQRTEQRDSAMYRCASSLGQGPETQYFGPGTRLLVL.

The chain carries TRBV6-5 and TRBJ1-6, with a possible D match to TRBD1 (5 bases). V lost 2 bases, J lost 13 bases, and 15 bases lay in between. CDR1 and CDR2 (germline): MNHEY, SVGAGI. CDR3 length: 14 residues. The CDR3 spells CASSYGKPKGPLHF. For the CDR3, the DNA is TGTGCCAGCAGTTACGGAAAACCAAAGGGGCCCCTCCACTTT.

CDR3 DNA sequence: TGTGCCAGCAGCCCGGTGGCGGGACCCTACGAGCAGTACTTC. This encodes CASSPVAGPYEQYF. V and J are TRBV6-5 and TRBJ2-7; tentatively, D is TRBD2 (6 bases). CDR1 is MNHEY, CDR2 SVGAGI, per germline. Trimming shortened V by 6 bases and J by 2 bases, and 14 bases separated the two germline ends. The CDR3 contains 14 residues.

V gene TRBV11-2 combines with J gene TRBJ1-2; D is perhaps TRBD1 (5 bases). CDR1 is SGHAT and CDR2 is FQNNGV in the germline V gene. The germline V and J ends were trimmed by 2 bases and 3 bases, with 25 bases remaining between them. There are 19 residues in the CDR3. DNA for the CDR3: TGTGCCAGCAGCTTACAACCTGACAGCGGGGCCCCTCGGTACTATGGCTACACCTTC. This gives the protein CASSLQPDSGAPRYYGYTF.

V gene TRBV14 combines with J gene TRBJ1-4; D possibly corresponds to TRBD1 (5 bases). Trimming left V 0 bases short and J 7 bases short, with 12 bases between. The CDR3 extends over 15 amino acids. CDR1 is SGHDN and CDR2 is FVKESK in the germline V gene. CDR3 nucleotides: TGTGCCAGCAGCCAAGATCCGGGGGACGGTGAAAAACTGTTTTTT. Its translation is CASSQDPGDGEKLFF.

This CDR3 is CASSRITGMEIRGLYNEQFF. In DNA, the CDR3 is TGTGCCAGCAGTCGCATTACGGGAATGGAAATTAGGGGACTCTACAATGAGCAGTTCTTC. The chain links TRBV28 to TRBJ2-1, with TRBD2 as a possible D gene (6 bases). CDR3 length: 20 residues. V was clipped by 5 bases and J by 3 bases, with 29 bases between them. The germline V gene has CDR1 MDHEN and CDR2 SYDVKM.

The rearrangement joins TRBV4-1 to TRBJ1-1; 7 nucleotides line up with TRBD1. The CDR3 has 13 residues. V dropped 4 bases and J dropped 5; count of bases not matched to a gene: 4. The germline V gene encodes CDR1 MGHRA and CDR2 YSYEKL. The CDR3 is CASSPDRDTEAFF. CDR3 nucleotides: TGCGCCAGCAGCCCCGACAGGGATACTGAAGCTTTCTTT.

The chain links TRBV5-4 to TRBJ1-2; 9 nucleotides align to TRBD1. CDR1 and CDR2 from the germline V gene are SGHNT and YYREEE (reference sequence). The length of the CDR3 is 13 residues. The trim removed 6 bases at V and 6 bases at J, leaving 6 bases unmatched. The CDR3 DNA is TGTGCCAGCACCGAAGACAGGGGGGATGGCTACACCTTC. It is translated as CASTEDRGDGYTF.